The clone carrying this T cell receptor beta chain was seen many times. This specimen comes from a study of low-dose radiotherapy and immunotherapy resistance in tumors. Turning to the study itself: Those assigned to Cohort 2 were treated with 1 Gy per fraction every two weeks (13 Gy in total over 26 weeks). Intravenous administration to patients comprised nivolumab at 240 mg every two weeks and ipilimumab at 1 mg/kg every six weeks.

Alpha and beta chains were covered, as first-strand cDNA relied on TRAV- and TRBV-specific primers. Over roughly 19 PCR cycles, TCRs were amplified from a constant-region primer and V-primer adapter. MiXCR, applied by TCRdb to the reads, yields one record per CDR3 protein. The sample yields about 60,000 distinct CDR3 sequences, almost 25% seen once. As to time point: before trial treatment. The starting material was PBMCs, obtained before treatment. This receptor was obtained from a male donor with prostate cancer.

This chain's CDR3 is CASSLAVAYEQYF. In DNA form, the CDR3 reads TGTGCCAGCAGTTTAGCGGTTGCATACGAGCAGTACTTC. The chain carries TRBV28 and TRBJ2-7; D gene ambiguous. Germline loops: CDR1 MDHEN, CDR2 SYDVKM. The CDR3 consists of 13 residues. V was pared by 2 bases and J by 4 bases, with 9 bases between.